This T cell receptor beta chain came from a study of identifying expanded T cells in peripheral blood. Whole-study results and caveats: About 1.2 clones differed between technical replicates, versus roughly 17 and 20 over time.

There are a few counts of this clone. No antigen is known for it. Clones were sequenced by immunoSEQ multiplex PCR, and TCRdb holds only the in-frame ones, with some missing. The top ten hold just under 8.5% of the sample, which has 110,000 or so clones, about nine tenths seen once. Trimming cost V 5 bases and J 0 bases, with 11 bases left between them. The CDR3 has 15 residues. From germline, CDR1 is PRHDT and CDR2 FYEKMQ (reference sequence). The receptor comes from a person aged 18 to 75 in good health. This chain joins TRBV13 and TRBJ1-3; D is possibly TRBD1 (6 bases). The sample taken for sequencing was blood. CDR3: CASSGQLFSGNTIYF. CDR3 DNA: TGTGCCAGCAGCGGACAGTTATTCTCTGGAAACACCATATATTTT.